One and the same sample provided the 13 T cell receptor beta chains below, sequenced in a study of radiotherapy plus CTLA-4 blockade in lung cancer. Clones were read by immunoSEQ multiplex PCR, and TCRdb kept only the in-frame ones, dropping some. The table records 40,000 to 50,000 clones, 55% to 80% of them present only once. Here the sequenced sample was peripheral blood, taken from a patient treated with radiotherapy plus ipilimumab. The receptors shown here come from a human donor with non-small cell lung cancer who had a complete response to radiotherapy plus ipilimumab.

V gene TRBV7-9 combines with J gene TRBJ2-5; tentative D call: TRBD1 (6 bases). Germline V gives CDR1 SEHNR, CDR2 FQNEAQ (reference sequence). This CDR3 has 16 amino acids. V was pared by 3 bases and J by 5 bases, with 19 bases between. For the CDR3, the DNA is TGTGCCAGCAGCTTTGGATCCAGGGGCGTGGGGGAGACCCAGTACTTC. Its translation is CASSFGSRGVGETQYF. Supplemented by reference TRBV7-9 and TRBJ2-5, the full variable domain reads DTGVSQNPRHKITKRGQNVTFRCDPISEHNRLYWYRQTLGQGPEFLTYFQNEAQLEKSRLLSDRFSAERPKGSFSTLEIQRTEQGDSAMYLCASSFGSRGVGETQYFGPGTRLLVL.

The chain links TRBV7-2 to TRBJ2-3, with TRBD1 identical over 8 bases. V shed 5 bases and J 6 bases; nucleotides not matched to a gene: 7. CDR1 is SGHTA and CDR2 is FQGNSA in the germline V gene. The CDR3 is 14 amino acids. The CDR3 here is CASSPGTGGDTQYF. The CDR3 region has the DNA TGTGCCAGCAGCCCCGGGACAGGAGGGGATACGCAGTATTTT.

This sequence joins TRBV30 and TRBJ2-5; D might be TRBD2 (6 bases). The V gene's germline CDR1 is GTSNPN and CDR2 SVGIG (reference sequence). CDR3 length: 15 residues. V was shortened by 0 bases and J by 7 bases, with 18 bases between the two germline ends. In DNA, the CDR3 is TGTGCCTGGAGTGTAGTGGGAGGAAGGGGAGGGACCCAGTACTTC. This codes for CAWSVVGGRGGTQYF.

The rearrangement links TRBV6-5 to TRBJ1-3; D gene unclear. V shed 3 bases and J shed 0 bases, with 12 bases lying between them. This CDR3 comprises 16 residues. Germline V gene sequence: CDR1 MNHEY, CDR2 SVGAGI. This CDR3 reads CASSYGGASSGNTIYF. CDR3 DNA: TGTGCCAGCAGTTATGGCGGCGCGAGCTCTGGAAACACCATATATTTT.

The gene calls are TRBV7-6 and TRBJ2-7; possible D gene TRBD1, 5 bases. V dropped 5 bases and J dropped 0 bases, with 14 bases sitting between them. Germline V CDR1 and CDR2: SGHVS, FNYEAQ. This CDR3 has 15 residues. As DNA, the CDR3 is TGTGCCAGCAGCGAAGGGGTTGGCAGCTCCTACGAGCAGTACTTC. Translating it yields CASSEGVGSSYEQYF.

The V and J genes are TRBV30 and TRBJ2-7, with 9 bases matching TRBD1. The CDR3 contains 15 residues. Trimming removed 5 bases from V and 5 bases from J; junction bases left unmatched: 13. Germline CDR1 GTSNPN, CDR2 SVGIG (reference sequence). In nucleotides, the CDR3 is TGTGCCTGGGGTGCAGGGGACAGGGAAGAGGACGAGCAGTACTTC. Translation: CAWGAGDREEDEQYF.

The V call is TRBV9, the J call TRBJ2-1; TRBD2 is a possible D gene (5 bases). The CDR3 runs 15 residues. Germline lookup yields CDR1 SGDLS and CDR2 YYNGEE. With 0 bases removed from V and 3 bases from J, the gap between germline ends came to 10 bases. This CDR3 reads CASSVGGSFYNEQFF. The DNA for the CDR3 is TGTGCCAGCAGCGTAGGAGGGAGCTTCTACAATGAGCAGTTCTTC. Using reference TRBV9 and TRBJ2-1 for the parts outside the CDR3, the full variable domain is DSGVTQTPKHLITATGQRVTLRCSPRSGDLSVYWYQQSLDQGLQFLIQYYNGEERAKGNILERFSAQQFPDLHSELNLSSLELGDSALYFCASSVGGSFYNEQFFGPGTRLTVL.

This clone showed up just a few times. The DNA for the CDR3 is TGTGCCAGTAGTCGCCACGGGACTAGCGACTACGAGCAGTACTTC. Protein: CASSRHGTSDYEQYF. J is TRBJ2-7 and V is TRBV19; 10 nucleotides agree with TRBD2. The CDR3 is 15 residues long. The V and J ends lost 5 bases and 3 bases, in that order; junction bases with no gene match: 7. The germline V gene encodes CDR1 LNHDA and CDR2 SQIVND (reference sequence). Combining the CDR3 with reference TRBV19 and TRBJ2-7 gives the whole variable domain DGGITQSPKYLFRKEGQNVTLSCEQNLNHDAMYWYRQDPGQGLRLIYYSQIVNDFQKGDIAEGYSVSREKKESFPLTVTSAQKNPTAFYLCASSRHGTSDYEQYFGPGTRLTVT.

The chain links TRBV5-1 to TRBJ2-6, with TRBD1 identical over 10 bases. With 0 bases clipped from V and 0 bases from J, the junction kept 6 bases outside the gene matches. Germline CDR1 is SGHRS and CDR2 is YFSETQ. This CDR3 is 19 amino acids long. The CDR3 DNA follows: TGCGCCAGCAGCTTGGCCGGGGACAGGGGAATCTCTGGGGCCAACGTCCTGACTTTC. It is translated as CASSLAGDRGISGANVLTF. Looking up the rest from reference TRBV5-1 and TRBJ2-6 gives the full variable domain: KAGVTQTPRYLIKTRGQQVTLSCSPISGHRSVSWYQQTPGQGLQFLFEYFSETQRNKGNFPGRFSGRQFSNSRSEMNVSTLELGDSALYLCASSLAGDRGISGANVLTFGAGSRLTVL.

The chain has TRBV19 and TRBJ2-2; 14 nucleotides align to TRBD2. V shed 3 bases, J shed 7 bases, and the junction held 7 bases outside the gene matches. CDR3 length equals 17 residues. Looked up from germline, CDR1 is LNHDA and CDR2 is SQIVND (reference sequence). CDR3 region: CASSMGLAGAAGGELFF. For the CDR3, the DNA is TGTGCCAGTAGTATGGGACTAGCGGGAGCCGCTGGCGGGGAGCTGTTTTTT.

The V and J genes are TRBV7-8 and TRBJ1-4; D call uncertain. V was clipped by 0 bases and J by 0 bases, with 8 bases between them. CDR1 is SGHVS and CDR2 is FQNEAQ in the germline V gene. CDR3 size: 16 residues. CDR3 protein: CASSLAAHATNEKLFF. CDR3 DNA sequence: TGTGCCAGCAGCTTAGCGGCACACGCAACTAATGAAAAACTGTTTTTT.

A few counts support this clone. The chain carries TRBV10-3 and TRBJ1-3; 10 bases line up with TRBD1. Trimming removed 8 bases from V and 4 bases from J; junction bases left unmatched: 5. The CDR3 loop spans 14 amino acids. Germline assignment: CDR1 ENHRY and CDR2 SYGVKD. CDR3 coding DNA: TGTGCCATCCGGGACAGGGGACGGGGAAACACCATATATTTT. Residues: CAIRDRGRGNTIYF.

The CDR3 nucleotides are TGTGCCAGCAGCTTGTTCAGCGGGGGGGCCATAGATACGCAGTATTTT. Its translation is CASSLFSGGAIDTQYF. The chain is built from TRBV13 and TRBJ2-3, with 10 nucleotides matching TRBD2. This CDR3 is built from 16 residues. CDR1 PRHDT and CDR2 FYEKMQ come from the germline V gene (reference sequence). The V gene end was trimmed by 3 bases and the J gene end by 5 bases; junction bases not matched to a gene: 8. Full variable domain (missing parts from reference TRBV13 and TRBJ2-3): AAGVIQSPRHLIKEKRETATLKCYPIPRHDTVYWYQQGPGQDPQFLISFYEKMQSDKGSIPDRFSAQQFSDYHSELNMSSLELGDSALYFCASSLFSGGAIDTQYFGPGTRLTVL.